A selection of T cell receptor beta chains follows, all from one sample in a study of shared clonotypes between healthy human individuals. Profiling relied on immunoSEQ multiplex PCR, and the TCRdb table lists in-frame clones only, not all of them. The sample lists roughly 2.6 million clones, approximately 92% occurring once. Sample: naive CD4+ T cells sorted from blood. These receptors came from a man between 18 and 35 years old in good health. Both conserved end residues are part of each CDR3. The D gene is left open where the match is weak. Size is stated for part of the rows, as once, few or many counts, or as a class when the clone is expanded.

v_call: TRBV2
d_call: NA
clone_size: NA
j_call: TRBJ1-2
cdr3_aa: CASSEGEGPPLYGYTF
cdr3_nt: TGTGCCAGCAGTGAAGGAGAGGGTCCCCCACTCTATGGCTACACCTTC

v_call: TRBV2
d_call: NA
clone_size: NA
j_call: TRBJ2-7
cdr3_aa: CASSEVLEQGLHF
cdr3_nt: TGTGCCAGCAGTGAAGTTCTAGAACAAGGTCTGCACTTC

v_call: TRBV30
d_call: NA
clone_size: NA
j_call: TRBJ2-5
cdr3_aa: CAWGSGLQETQYF
cdr3_nt: TGTGCCTGGGGTAGCGGATTACAAGAGACCCAGTACTTC

v_call: TRBV28
d_call: NA
clone_size: NA
j_call: TRBJ2-7
cdr3_aa: CASSLGQGRLSEQYF
cdr3_nt: TGTGCCAGCAGTTTGGGGCAGGGGCGCCTCTCCGAGCAGTACTTC

v_call: TRBV12-5
d_call: NA
clone_size: NA
j_call: TRBJ1-2
cdr3_aa: CASGISGSNYGYTF
cdr3_nt: TGTGCTAGTGGTATATCAGGTTCTAACTATGGCTACACCTTC

v_call: TRBV18
d_call: TRBD2
clone_size: NA
j_call: TRBJ2-5
cdr3_aa: CASSPPGLAADQETQYF
cdr3_nt: TGTGCCAGCTCACCACCCGGACTAGCGGCAGACCAAGAGACCCAGTACTTC

v_call: TRBV5-1
d_call: TRBD1
clone_size: NA
j_call: TRBJ2-7
cdr3_aa: CASSSDRGAYEQYF
cdr3_nt: TGCGCCAGCAGCTCTGACAGGGGGGCCTACGAGCAGTACTTC

v_call: TRBV30
d_call: NA
clone_size: NA
j_call: TRBJ1-1
cdr3_aa: CAWSVLVEAFF
cdr3_nt: TGTGCCTGGAGTGTACTTGTTGAAGCTTTCTTT

v_call: TRBV7-3
d_call: TRBD2
clone_size: NA
j_call: TRBJ2-1
cdr3_aa: CASSSAGLAPYNEQFF
cdr3_nt: TGTGCCAGCAGCTCCGCGGGACTAGCTCCCTACAATGAGCAGTTCTTC

v_call: TRBV18
d_call: NA
clone_size: NA
j_call: TRBJ2-7
cdr3_aa: CASSPPSSPYGQYF
cdr3_nt: TGTGCCAGCTCACCACCTTCTTCTCCCTACGGGCAGTACTTC

v_call: TRBV30
d_call: NA
clone_size: NA
j_call: TRBJ1-1
cdr3_aa: CAGGRGNTEAFF
cdr3_nt: TGTGCCGGAGGGAGGGGGAACACTGAAGCTTTCTTT

v_call: TRBV11-3
d_call: NA
clone_size: NA
j_call: TRBJ2-2
cdr3_aa: CASSPKPRQGSFTGELFF
cdr3_nt: TGTGCCAGCAGCCCTAAGCCTCGGCAGGGGAGTTTCACCGGGGAGCTGTTTTTT

v_call: TRBV27
d_call: NA
clone_size: NA
j_call: TRBJ1-5
cdr3_aa: CASSQGLSNQPQHF
cdr3_nt: TGTGCCAGCAGTCAGGGTTTGAGCAATCAGCCCCAGCATTTT

v_call: TRBV6-6
d_call: TRBD1
clone_size: few
j_call: TRBJ1-5
cdr3_aa: CASSRGTGEVQPQHF
cdr3_nt: TGTGCCAGCAGTCGGGGGACAGGGGAAGTTCAGCCCCAGCATTTT

v_call: TRBV19
d_call: NA
clone_size: NA
j_call: TRBJ1-2
cdr3_aa: CASSPDGFFLYGYTF
cdr3_nt: TGTGCCAGTAGTCCGGACGGTTTTTTCCTCTATGGCTACACCTTC

v_call: TRBV5-1
d_call: NA
clone_size: NA
j_call: TRBJ1-1
cdr3_aa: CASSFMMNTEAFF
cdr3_nt: TGCGCCAGCAGCTTTATGATGAACACTGAAGCTTTCTTT

v_call: TRBV6-6
d_call: TRBD2
clone_size: once
j_call: TRBJ2-7
cdr3_aa: CASSYSWGGGEQYF
cdr3_nt: TGTGCCAGCAGTTACTCGTGGGGGGGAGGCGAGCAGTACTTC

v_call: TRBV10-2
d_call: NA
clone_size: few
j_call: TRBJ1-6
cdr3_aa: CASSTQFDSPLHF
cdr3_nt: TGCGCCAGCAGTACTCAATTTGATTCACCCCTCCACTTT

v_call: TRBV6-5
d_call: TRBD2
clone_size: NA
j_call: TRBJ2-4
cdr3_aa: CASSPRGVKNIQYF
cdr3_nt: TGTGCCAGCAGCCCCCGGGGGGTCAAAAACATTCAGTACTTC

v_call: TRBV4-3
d_call: NA
clone_size: NA
j_call: TRBJ2-2
cdr3_aa: CASSPRGGDTGELFF
cdr3_nt: TGCGCCAGCAGCCCCCGAGGGGGTGACACCGGGGAGCTGTTTTTT